The source of this T cell receptor beta chain is a study of cytotoxic CD8 clonotypes in ibrutinib-treated CLL. Whole-study results and caveats: Clonality was higher at baseline than in age-matched healthy donors and tracked circulating CD8+ T-cell counts. Clonality climbed at ibrutinib response, then dropped toward baseline at progression.

As to this clone: Its antigen is not known.

Clones were sequenced by immunoSEQ multiplex PCR, and TCRdb holds only the in-frame ones, with some missing. Of roughly 11,000 clones in the sample, 81% were seen once. Germline V gene data show CDR1 as MNHNS and CDR2 as SASEGT. The V and J ends lost 7 bases and 4 bases, in that order; junction bases with no gene match: 5. CDR3 length: 15 residues. The sequence derives from a human donor with chronic lymphocytic leukemia. Material: PBMCs, obtained at disease progression, from a patient treated with ibrutinib. The V and J genes are TRBV6-1 and TRBJ2-1; 12 bases line up with TRBD2. The CDR3 sequence is CASTATSGGYNEQFF. CDR3 DNA: TGTGCCAGCACCGCTACTAGCGGGGGGTACAATGAGCAGTTCTTC.